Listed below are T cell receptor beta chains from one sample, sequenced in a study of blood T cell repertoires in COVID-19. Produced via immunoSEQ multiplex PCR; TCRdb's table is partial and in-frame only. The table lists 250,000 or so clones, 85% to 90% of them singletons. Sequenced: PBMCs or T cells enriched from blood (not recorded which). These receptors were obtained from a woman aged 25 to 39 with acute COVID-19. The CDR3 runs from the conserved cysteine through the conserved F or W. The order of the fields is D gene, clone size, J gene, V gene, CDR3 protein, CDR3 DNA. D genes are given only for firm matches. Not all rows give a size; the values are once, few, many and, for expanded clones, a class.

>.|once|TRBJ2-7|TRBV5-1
CASRPSLIARDEQYF
TGCGCCAGCAGACCCTCTTTGATAGCGCGAGACGAGCAGTACTTC
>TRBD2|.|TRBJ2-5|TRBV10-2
CASSESAGVGETQYF
TGCGCCAGCAGTGAGTCGGCGGGAGTGGGGGAGACCCAGTACTTC
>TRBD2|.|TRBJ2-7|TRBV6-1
CASSELAGGSYEQYF
TGTGCCAGCAGTGAACTAGCGGGAGGCTCCTACGAGCAGTACTTC
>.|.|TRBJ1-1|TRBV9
CASTRDMNTEAFF
TGTGCCAGCACGAGAGATATGAACACTGAAGCTTTCTTT
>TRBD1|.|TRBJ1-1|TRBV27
CASSRTSRGLGTEAFF
TGTGCCAGCAGTCGGACAAGCAGGGGGCTGGGCACTGAAGCTTTCTTT
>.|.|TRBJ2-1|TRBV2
CASGGLAAYNEQFF
TGTGCCAGTGGGGGGCTAGCGGCTTACAATGAGCAGTTCTTC
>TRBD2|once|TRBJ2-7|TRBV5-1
CASSSRAGLAGGPKDEQYF
TGCGCCAGCAGCTCCAGGGCGGGACTAGCGGGAGGGCCTAAGGACGAGCAGTACTTC
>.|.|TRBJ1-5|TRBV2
CASAGLGNQPQHF
TGTGCCAGCGCGGGATTGGGCAATCAGCCCCAGCATTTT
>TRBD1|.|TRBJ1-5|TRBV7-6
CASSLAGQGLGPQHF
TGTGCCAGCAGCTTAGCGGGACAGGGGTTAGGGCCCCAGCATTTT
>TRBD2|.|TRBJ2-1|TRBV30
CAWTPKGAGGYNEQFF
TGTGCCTGGACCCCCAAGGGGGCGGGAGGGTACAATGAGCAGTTCTTC
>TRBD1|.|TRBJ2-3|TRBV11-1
CASSFGTGGTDTQYF
TGTGCCAGCAGCTTTGGGACAGGGGGAACAGATACGCAGTATTTT
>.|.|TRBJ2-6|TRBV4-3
CASSQEPGYSGANVLTF
TGCGCCAGCAGCCAGGAGCCAGGGTACTCTGGGGCCAACGTCCTGACTTTC
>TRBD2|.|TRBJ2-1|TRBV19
CASSFGPGTNYNEQFF
TGTGCCAGTAGCTTTGGGCCAGGGACTAACTACAATGAGCAGTTCTTC
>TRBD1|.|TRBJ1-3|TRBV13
CASSYGQGASGGNTIYF
TGTGCCAGCAGTTACGGACAGGGGGCCTCAGGTGGAAACACCATATATTTT
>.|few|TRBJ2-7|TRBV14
CASSQTGYEQYF
TGTGCCAGCAGCCAAACAGGTTACGAGCAGTACTTC
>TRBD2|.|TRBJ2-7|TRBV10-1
CANILAGVPYEQYF
TGCGCCAACATTCTAGCGGGAGTCCCCTACGAGCAGTACTTC
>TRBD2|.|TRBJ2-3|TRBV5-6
CASSFLAGADTQYF
TGTGCCAGCAGCTTTCTAGCGGGAGCAGATACGCAGTATTTT
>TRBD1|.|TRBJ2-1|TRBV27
CASSLGTGPGDEQFF
TGTGCCAGCAGTTTGGGGACAGGGCCCGGGGATGAGCAGTTCTTC
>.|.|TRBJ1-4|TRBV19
CASSYGVPNNEKLFF
TGTGCCAGTAGTTACGGGGTGCCCAATAATGAAAAACTGTTTTTT
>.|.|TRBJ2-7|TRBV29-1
CSVVWQGPYEQYF
TGCAGCGTTGTCTGGCAGGGTCCGTACGAGCAGTACTTC
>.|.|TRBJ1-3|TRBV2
CASSVDAGSGNTIYF
TGTGCCAGCAGTGTGGACGCGGGGTCTGGAAACACCATATATTTT
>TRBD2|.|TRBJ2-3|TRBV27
CASSKPGLAATDTQYF
TGTGCCAGCAGTAAACCGGGACTAGCGGCGACAGATACGCAGTATTTT